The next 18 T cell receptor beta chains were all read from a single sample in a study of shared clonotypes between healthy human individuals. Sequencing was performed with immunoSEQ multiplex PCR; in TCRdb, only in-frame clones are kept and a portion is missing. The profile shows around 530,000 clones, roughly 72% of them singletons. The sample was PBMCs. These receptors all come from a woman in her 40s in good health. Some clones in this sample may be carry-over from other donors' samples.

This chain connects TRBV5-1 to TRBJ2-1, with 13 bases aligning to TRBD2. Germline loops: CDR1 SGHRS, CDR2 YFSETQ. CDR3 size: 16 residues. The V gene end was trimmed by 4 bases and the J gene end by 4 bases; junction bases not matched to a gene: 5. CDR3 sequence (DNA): TGCGCCAGCAGCCCCGGGACTAGCGGGACATACAATGAGCAGTTCTTC. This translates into CASSPGTSGTYNEQFF.

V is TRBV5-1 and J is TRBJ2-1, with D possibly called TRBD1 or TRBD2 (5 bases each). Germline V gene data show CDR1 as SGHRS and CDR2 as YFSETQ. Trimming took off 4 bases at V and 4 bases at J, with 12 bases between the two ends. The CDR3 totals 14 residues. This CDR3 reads CASSQGTVYNEQFF. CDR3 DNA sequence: TGCGCCAGCAGCCAAGGGACGGTTTACAATGAGCAGTTCTTC. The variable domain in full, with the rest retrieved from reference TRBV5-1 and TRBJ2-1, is KAGVTQTPRYLIKTRGQQVTLSCSPISGHRSVSWYQQTPGQGLQFLFEYFSETQRNKGNFPGRFSGRQFSNSRSEMNVSTLELGDSALYLCASSQGTVYNEQFFGPGTRLTVL.

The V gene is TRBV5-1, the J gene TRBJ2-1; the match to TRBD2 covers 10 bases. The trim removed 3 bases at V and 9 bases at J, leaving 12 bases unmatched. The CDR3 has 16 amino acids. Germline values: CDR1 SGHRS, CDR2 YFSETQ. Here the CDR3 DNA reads TGCGCCAGCAGCTCCCCGGGAGCGGGAGGGTATGCTGAGCAGTTCTTC. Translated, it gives CASSSPGAGGYAEQFF.

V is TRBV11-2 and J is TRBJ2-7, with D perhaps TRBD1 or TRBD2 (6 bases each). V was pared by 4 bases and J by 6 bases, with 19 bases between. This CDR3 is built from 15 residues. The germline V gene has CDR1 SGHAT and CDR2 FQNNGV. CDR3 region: CASSSRGVTSAEQYF. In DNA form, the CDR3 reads TGTGCCAGCAGCTCGAGGGGGGTCACCTCCGCCGAGCAGTACTTC.

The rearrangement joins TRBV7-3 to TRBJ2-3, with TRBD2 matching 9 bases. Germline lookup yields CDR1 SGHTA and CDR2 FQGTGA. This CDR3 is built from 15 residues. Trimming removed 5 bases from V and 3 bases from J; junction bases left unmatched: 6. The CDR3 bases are TGTGCCAGCAGCCCTAGCGGGATGAGGACAGATACGCAGTATTTT. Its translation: CASSPSGMRTDTQYF. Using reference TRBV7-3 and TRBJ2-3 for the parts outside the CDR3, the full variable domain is GAGVSQTPSNKVTEKGKYVELRCDPISGHTALYWYRQSLGQGPEFLIYFQGTGAADDSGLPNDRFFAVRPEGSVSTLKIQRTERGDSAVYLCASSPSGMRTDTQYFGPGTRLTVL.

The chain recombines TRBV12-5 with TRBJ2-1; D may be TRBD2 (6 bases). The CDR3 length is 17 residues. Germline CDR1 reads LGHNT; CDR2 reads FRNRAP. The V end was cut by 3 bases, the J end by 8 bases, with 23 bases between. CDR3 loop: CASGFLLGAGKIHEQFF. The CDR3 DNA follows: TGTGCTAGTGGTTTTCTTCTAGGGGCGGGGAAAATCCATGAGCAGTTCTTC. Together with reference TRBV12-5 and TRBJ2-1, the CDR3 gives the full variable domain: DARVTQTPRHKVTEMGQEVTMRCQPILGHNTVFWYRQTMMQGLELLAYFRNRAPLDDSGMPKDRFSAEMPDATLATLKIQPSEPRDSAVYFCASGFLLGAGKIHEQFFGPGTRLTVL.

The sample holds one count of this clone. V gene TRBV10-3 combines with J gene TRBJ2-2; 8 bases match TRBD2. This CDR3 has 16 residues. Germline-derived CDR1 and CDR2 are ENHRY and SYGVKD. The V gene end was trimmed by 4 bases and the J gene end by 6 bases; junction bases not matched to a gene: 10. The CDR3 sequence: CAISGPGTSGPGELFF. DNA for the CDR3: TGTGCCATCAGTGGCCCTGGGACTAGTGGCCCCGGGGAGCTGTTTTTT.

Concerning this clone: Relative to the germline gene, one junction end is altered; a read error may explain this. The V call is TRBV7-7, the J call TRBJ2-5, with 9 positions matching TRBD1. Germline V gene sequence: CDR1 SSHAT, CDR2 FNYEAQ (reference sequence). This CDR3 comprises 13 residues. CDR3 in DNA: TGTGCTAGCAGCTTTGGGACAGGGGAGACCCAGTACTTC. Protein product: CASSFGTGETQYF. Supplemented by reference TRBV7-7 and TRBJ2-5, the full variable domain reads GAGVSQSPRYKVTKRGQDVTLRCDPISSHATLYWYQQALGQGPEFLTYFNYEAQPDKSGLPSDRFSAERPEGSISTLTIQRTEQRDSAMYRCASSFGTGETQYFGPGTRLLVL.

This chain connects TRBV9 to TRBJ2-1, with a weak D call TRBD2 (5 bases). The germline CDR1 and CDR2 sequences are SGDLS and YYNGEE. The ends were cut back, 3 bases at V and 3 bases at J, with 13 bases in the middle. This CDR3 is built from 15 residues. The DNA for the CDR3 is TGTGCCAGCAGCGGCGCTAGCTCATTCTACAATGAGCAGTTCTTC. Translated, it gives CASSGASSFYNEQFF. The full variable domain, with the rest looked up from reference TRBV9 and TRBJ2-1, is DSGVTQTPKHLITATGQRVTLRCSPRSGDLSVYWYQQSLDQGLQFLIQYYNGEERAKGNILERFSAQQFPDLHSELNLSSLELGDSALYFCASSGASSFYNEQFFGPGTRLTVL.

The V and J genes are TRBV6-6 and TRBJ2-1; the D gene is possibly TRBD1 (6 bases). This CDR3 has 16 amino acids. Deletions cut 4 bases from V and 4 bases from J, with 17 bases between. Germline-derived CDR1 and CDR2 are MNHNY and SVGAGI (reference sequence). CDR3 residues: CASSSPDRLGYNEQFF. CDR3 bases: TGTGCCAGCAGTTCCCCCGACAGGTTGGGATACAATGAGCAGTTCTTC.

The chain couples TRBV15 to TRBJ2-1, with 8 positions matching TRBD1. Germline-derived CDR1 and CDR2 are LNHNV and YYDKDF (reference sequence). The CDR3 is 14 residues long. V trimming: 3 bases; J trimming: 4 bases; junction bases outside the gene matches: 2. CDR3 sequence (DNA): TGTGCCACCAGCAGCGGACAGGGATACAATGAGCAGTTCTTC. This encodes CATSSGQGYNEQFF. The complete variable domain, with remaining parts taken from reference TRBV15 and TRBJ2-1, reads DAMVIQNPRYQVTQFGKPVTLSCSQTLNHNVMYWYQQKSSQAPKLLFHYYDKDFNNEADTPDNFQSRRPNTSFCFLDIRSPGLGDTAMYLCATSSGQGYNEQFFGPGTRLTVL.

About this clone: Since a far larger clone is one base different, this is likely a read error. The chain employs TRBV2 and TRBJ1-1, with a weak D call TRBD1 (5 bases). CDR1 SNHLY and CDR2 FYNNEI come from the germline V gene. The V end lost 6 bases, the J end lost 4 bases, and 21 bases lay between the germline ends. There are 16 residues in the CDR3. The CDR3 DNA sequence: TGTGCCAGCAGCGAGAGGCGGGGCAGCCAACCCACTGAAGCTTTCTTT. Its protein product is CASSERRGSQPTEAFF.

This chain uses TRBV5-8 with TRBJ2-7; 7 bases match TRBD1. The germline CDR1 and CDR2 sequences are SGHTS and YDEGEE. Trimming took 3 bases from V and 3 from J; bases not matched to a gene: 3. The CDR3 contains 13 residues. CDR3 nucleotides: TGTGCCAGCAGCTACGACAGGGACTACGAGCAGTACTTC. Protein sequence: CASSYDRDYEQYF.

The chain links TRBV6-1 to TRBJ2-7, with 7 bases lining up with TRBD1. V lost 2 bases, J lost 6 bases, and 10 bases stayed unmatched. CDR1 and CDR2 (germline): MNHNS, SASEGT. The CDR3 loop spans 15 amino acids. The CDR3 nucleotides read TGTGCCAGCAGTGAATCGTGGGGCCCAGGGGGCGAGCAGTACTTC. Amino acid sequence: CASSESWGPGGEQYF.

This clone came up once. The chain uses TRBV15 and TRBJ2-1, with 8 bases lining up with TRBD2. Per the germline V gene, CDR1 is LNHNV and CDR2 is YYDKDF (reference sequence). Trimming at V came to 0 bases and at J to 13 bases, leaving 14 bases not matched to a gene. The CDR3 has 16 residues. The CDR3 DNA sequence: TGTGCCACCAGCAGAGATGGGGGCGGGAGGTCGGGTGCCCAGTTCTTC. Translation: CATSRDGGGRSGAQFF.

As DNA, the CDR3 is TGTGCCAGCAGCAAAGGGGCGGGAATCGACACTGAAGCTTTCTTT. This codes for CASSKGAGIDTEAFF. The chain carries TRBV21-1 and TRBJ1-1. TRBV21-1 is described as a pseudogene. The CDR3 sequence is 15 residues long.

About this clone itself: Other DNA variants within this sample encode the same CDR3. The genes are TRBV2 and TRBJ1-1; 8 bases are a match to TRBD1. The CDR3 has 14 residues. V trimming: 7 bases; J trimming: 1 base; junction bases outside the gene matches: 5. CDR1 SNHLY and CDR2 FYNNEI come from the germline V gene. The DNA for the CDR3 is TGTGCCAGCACTACAGGGGGAGGGAACACTGAAGCTTTCTTT. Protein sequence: CASTTGGGNTEAFF.

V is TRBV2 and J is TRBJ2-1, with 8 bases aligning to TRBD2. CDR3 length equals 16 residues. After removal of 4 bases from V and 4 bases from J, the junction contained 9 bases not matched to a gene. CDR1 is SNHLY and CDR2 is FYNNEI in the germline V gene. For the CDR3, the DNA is TGTGCCAGCAGTGTCCCGGGGGGGACCCTTTACAATGAGCAGTTCTTC. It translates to CASSVPGGTLYNEQFF.